This T cell receptor beta chain was found in a study of T cell responses to AZD1222 COVID-19 vaccine. The wider study: Timing groups of about 4 and about 12 weeks for second doses were pooled. Whole-study findings and limits: Seropositive status at baseline applied to only five or six AZD1222 recipients. Most donors were white British, females outnumbered males, and clonal diversity was possibly underestimated.

Concerning this clone: The antigen is not known.

Repertoires were generated with immunoSEQ multiplex PCR, while TCRdb's copy carries only in-frame clones and drops some. Of over 100,000 clones listed, 65% to 90% were seen once; the top ten hold under 25%. This specimen was peripheral blood, taken on day 0 of AZD1222 vaccination. The source of this sequence is an adult in good health.

In DNA, the CDR3 is TGTGCCAGCAGCTTAGCGCCCAGCGGGACAGGGAGTGAAGCTTTCTTT. Translation gives CASSLAPSGTGSEAFF. The chain combines TRBV7-2 with TRBJ1-1; 9 bases match TRBD1. Germline trimming cut 0 bases from V and 7 bases from J; bases unmatched to any gene: 9. Germline V gene lookup returns CDR1 SGHTA and CDR2 FQGNSA. The CDR3 contains 16 residues.